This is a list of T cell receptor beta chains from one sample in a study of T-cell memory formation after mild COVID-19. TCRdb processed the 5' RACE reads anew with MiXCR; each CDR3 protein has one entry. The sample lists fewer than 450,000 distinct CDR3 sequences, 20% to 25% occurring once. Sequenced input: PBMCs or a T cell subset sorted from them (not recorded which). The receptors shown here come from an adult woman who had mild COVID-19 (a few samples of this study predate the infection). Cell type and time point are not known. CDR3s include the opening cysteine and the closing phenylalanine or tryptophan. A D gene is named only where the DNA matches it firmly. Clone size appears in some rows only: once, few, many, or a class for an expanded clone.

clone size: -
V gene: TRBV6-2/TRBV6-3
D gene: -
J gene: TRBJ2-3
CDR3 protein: CASTDSTDTQYF
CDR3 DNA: TGTGCCAGCACCGACAGCACAGATACGCAGTATTTT

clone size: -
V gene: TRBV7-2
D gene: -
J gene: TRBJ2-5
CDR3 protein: CASSLGHVKETQYF
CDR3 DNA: TGTGCCAGCAGCTTAGGGCACGTGAAGGAGACCCAGTACTTC

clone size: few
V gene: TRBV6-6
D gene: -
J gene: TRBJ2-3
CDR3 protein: CASSYSMKVGDNTDTQYF
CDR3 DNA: TGTGCCAGCAGTTACTCGATGAAGGTCGGGGACAATACAGATACGCAGTATTTT

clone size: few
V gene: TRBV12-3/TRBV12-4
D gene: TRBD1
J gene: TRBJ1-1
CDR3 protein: CASSLVTGWNTEAFF
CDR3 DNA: TGTGCCAGCAGTTTGGTGACAGGGTGGAACACTGAAGCTTTCTTT

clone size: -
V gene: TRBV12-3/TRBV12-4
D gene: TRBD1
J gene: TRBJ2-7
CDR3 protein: CASSPTGVFDEQYF
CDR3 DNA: TGTGCCAGCAGTCCTACAGGGGTGTTCGACGAGCAGTACTTC

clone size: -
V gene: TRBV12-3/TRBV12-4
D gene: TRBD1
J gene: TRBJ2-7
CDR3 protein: CASSPSDRGAYEQYF
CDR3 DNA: TGTGCCAGCAGTCCCTCGGACAGGGGGGCCTACGAGCAGTACTTC

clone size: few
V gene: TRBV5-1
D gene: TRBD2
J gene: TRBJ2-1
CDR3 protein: CASSAGLAGREWQFF
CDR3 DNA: TGCGCCAGCAGCGCGGGACTAGCGGGCCGTGAGTGGCAGTTCTTC

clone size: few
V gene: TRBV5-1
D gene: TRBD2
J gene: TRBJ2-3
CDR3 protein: CASSTSAWKDTQYF
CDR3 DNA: TGCGCCAGCAGCACTAGCGCCTGGAAGGATACGCAGTATTTT

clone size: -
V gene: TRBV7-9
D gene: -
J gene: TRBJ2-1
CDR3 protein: CASSPGAREQFF
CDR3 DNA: TGTGCCAGCAGCCCCGGGGCTCGAGAGCAGTTCTTC

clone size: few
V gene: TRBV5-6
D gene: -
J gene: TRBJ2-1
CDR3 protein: CASSLVRGIGDEQFF
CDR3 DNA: TGTGCCAGCAGCTTGGTTAGGGGTATCGGGGATGAGCAGTTCTTC

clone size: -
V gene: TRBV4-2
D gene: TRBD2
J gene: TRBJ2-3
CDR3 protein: CASSQAASGATDTQYF
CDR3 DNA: TGTGCCAGCAGCCAAGCGGCTAGCGGGGCGACAGATACGCAGTATTTT

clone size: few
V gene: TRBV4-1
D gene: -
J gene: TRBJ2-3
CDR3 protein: CASSARFGGALTQYF
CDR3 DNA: TGCGCCAGCAGCGCCCGTTTTGGGGGGGCCCTTACGCAGTATTTT

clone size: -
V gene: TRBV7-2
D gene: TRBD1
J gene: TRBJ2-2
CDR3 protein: CASSPEAGTGNTGELFF
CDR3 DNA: TGTGCCAGCAGCCCAGAGGCCGGGACAGGGAACACCGGGGAGCTGTTTTTT

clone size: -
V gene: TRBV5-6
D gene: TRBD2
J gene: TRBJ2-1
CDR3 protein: CASEEPSGSYNEQFF
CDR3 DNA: TGTGCCAGCGAGGAACCCAGCGGGAGCTACAATGAGCAGTTCTTC

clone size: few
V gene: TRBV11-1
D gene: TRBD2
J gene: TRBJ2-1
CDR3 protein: CASSRSRGTSGIVSYNEQFF
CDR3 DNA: TGTGCCAGCAGCAGATCCCGCGGGACTAGCGGGATAGTATCCTACAATGAGCAGTTCTTC

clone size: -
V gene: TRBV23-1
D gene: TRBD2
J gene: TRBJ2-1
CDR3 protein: CASSQSWPGGTEQFF
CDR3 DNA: TGCGCCAGCAGTCAATCGTGGCCGGGGGGGACTGAGCAGTTCTTC